Presented here are 32 T cell receptor beta chains from one specimen sequenced in a study of blood T cell repertoires in COVID-19. The assay was immunoSEQ multiplex PCR, and TCRdb's table has in-frame clones only and misses some. This table has approximately 190,000 clones, roughly 90% appearing once. Sequencing was carried out using peripheral blood. Every receptor here comes from a man in his forties or fifties with acute or convalescent COVID-19.

This sequence joins TRBV5-1 and TRBJ2-5; possibly TRBD1 for D (5 bases). CDR1 SGHRS and CDR2 YFSETQ come from the germline V gene. V lost 3 bases and J lost 2, with 14 bases in between. The CDR3 spans 15 residues. The DNA of the CDR3 is TGCGCCAGCAGCTCCCCCCTTCAGGGACAAGAGACCCAGTACTTC. This sequence encodes CASSSPLQGQETQYF.

The chain couples TRBV24-1 to TRBJ2-2; 9 bases align to TRBD2. CDR3 length equals 17 residues. Per germline, CDR1 KGHDR and CDR2 SFDVKD. Trimming removed 4 bases from V and 0 bases from J; junction bases left unmatched: 5. CDR3 nucleotide sequence: TGTGCCACCAGTGACTCAACTAGCGGGTCGAACACCGGGGAGCTGTTTTTT. Residues: CATSDSTSGSNTGELFF.

J is TRBJ2-1 and V is TRBV4-2, with 7 bases lining up with TRBD1. Losses at the gene ends were 5 bases for V and 3 bases for J; bases not matched to a gene: 10. CDR3 length: 16 residues. CDR1 and CDR2 (germline): LGHNA, YNFKEQ. CDR3 protein: CASSTRTGVGYNEQFF. In DNA form, the CDR3 reads TGTGCCAGCAGCACTCGTACAGGGGTAGGCTACAATGAGCAGTTCTTC.

The chain carries TRBV7-9 and TRBJ2-5, with a possible D match to TRBD2 (5 bases). Per the germline V gene, CDR1 is SEHNR and CDR2 is FQNEAQ (reference sequence). The CDR3 extends over 15 amino acids. V lost 3 bases to trimming and J lost 4 bases, with 15 bases between them. The CDR3 protein is CASSFAGIEGETQYF. CDR3 bases: TGTGCCAGCAGCTTTGCCGGAATTGAGGGAGAGACCCAGTACTTC. Combining the CDR3 with reference TRBV7-9 and TRBJ2-5 gives the whole variable domain DTGVSQNPRHKITKRGQNVTFRCDPISEHNRLYWYRQTLGQGPEFLTYFQNEAQLEKSRLLSDRFSAERPKGSFSTLEIQRTEQGDSAMYLCASSFAGIEGETQYFGPGTRLLVL.

CDR3 loop: CASSQGTGIVAEAFF. CDR3 nucleotide sequence: TGCGCCAGCAGCCAAGGGACAGGGATTGTGGCTGAAGCTTTCTTT. The rearrangement links TRBV4-3 to TRBJ1-1; 8 nucleotides line up with TRBD1. Germline V CDR1 and CDR2: LGHNA, YSLEER. The CDR3 loop spans 15 amino acids. V lost 1 base and J lost 6; bases outside the gene matches: 7.

This chain's CDR3 is CASSPGIPTGGIGGYTF. In nucleotides, the CDR3 is TGTGCCAGCAGCCCTGGGATTCCGACAGGGGGGATTGGTGGCTACACCTTC. V usage is TRBV5-6 and J usage is TRBJ1-2; 9 positions agree with TRBD1. This CDR3 spans 17 amino acids. Per the germline V gene, CDR1 is SGHDT and CDR2 is YYEEEE. The trim removed 4 bases at V and 7 bases at J, leaving 17 bases unmatched.

The chain links TRBV6-1 to TRBJ1-6, with 12 bases identical to TRBD1. Losses at the gene ends were 7 bases for V and 6 bases for J; bases not matched to a gene: 4. The CDR3 has 15 residues. Germline V gives CDR1 MNHNS, CDR2 SASEGT. The CDR3 DNA is TGTGCCAGCATTCGGGACAGGGGGCTTAATTCACCCCTCCACTTT. Translating it yields CASIRDRGLNSPLHF.

This clone was counted a few times. The rearrangement joins TRBV12-5 to TRBJ2-1; maybe TRBD2 (5 bases). This CDR3 has 16 amino acids. V was trimmed by 7 bases and J by 5 bases, leaving 21 bases between them. The V gene's germline CDR1 is LGHNT and CDR2 FRNRAP. The CDR3 DNA sequence: TGTGCTAGTGCCCTGTCGGCTACCCCGCGGGACAATGAGCAGTTCTTC. Amino acid sequence: CASALSATPRDNEQFF.

The V call is TRBV6-5, the J call TRBJ2-7, with 12 bases lining up with TRBD2. The CDR3 is made up of 14 amino acids. V was pared by 6 bases and J by 2 bases, with 2 bases of the junction left unmatched. Germline V gene sequence: CDR1 MNHEY, CDR2 SVGAGI. In DNA form, the CDR3 reads TGTGCCAGCAGGCTAGCGGGAGGGCCCTACGAGCAGTACTTC. Translation gives CASRLAGGPYEQYF.

The chain couples TRBV28 to TRBJ1-5; possible D gene TRBD1, 6 bases. The germline CDR1 and CDR2 sequences are MDHEN and SYDVKM. The CDR3 has 14 residues. Trimming shortened V by 3 bases and J by 3 bases, and 9 bases separated the two germline ends. The CDR3 sequence: CASSFPGDNQPQHF. The CDR3 DNA is TGTGCCAGCAGTTTCCCAGGGGACAATCAGCCCCAGCATTTT.

The chain has TRBV28 and TRBJ2-7; the D gene is possibly TRBD1 (5 bases). This CDR3 comprises 15 residues. The V end lost 6 bases, the J end lost 2 bases, and 17 bases lay between the germline ends. CDR1 and CDR2 from the germline V gene are MDHEN and SYDVKM. The DNA for the CDR3 is TGTGCCAGCAGCCGCCGACAGAAAGTCCCCTACGAGCAGTACTTC. Translation: CASSRRQKVPYEQYF.

V gene TRBV3-1 (or the pseudogene TRBV3-2) combines with J gene TRBJ2-6; D is perhaps TRBD1 (5 bases). V lost 1 base and J lost 1, with 5 bases in between. From germline, CDR1 is LGHDT and CDR2 YNNKEL (reference sequence). CDR3 length: 15 residues. For the CDR3, the DNA is TGTGCCAGCAGCCAAGCAGGGTCTGGGGCCAACGTCCTGACTTTC. Protein product: CASSQAGSGANVLTF.

The CDR3 sequence: CASSNQLAENTGELFF. As DNA, the CDR3 is TGTGCCAGCAGCAATCAGCTAGCGGAAAACACCGGGGAGCTGTTTTTT. The chain joins TRBV21-1 to TRBJ2-2; the table names TRBD2, a call not compared with the DNA. TRBV21-1 is designated a pseudogene. This CDR3 is built from 16 residues.

DNA of the CDR3: TGCAGTGCTAGTCGGGGTTTCCGCCAGCCCCAGCATTTT. Residues: CSASRGFRQPQHF. V and J are TRBV20-1 and TRBJ1-5; no reliable D call. The V gene lost 3 bases and the J gene lost 7 bases, with 13 bases spanning the gap. This CDR3 region has 13 residues. Germline values: CDR1 DFQATT, CDR2 SNEGSKA (reference sequence).

The chain employs TRBV7-9 and TRBJ2-2, with 8 positions matching TRBD2. The CDR3 covers 18 residues. With V trimmed by 5 bases and J by 0 bases, 11 bases remained unmatched. CDR1 SEHNR and CDR2 FQNEAQ come from the germline V gene (reference sequence). This chain's CDR3 is CASSIKDLAGANTGELFF. The CDR3 nucleotides read TGTGCCAGCAGCATAAAAGATCTAGCGGGCGCGAACACCGGGGAGCTGTTTTTT.

Comments on this clone: A read error may produce the germline difference seen at one junction end. V gene TRBV7-2 combines with J gene TRBJ2-2, with 8 positions matching TRBD2. This CDR3 contains 13 residues. Germline CDR1 is SGHTA and CDR2 is FQGNSA. The CDR3 sequence is CASSLREGQTLSF. The DNA of the CDR3 is TGTGCCAGCAGCTTACGGGAGGGCCAAACCCTATCCTTT.

The genes are TRBV11-2 and TRBJ1-1; D unclear. This CDR3 has 16 residues. Trimming cost V 0 bases and J 0 bases, with 11 bases left between them. Germline V lookup: CDR1 SGHAT, CDR2 FQNNGV. The CDR3 sequence is CASSLEWATVNTEAFF. CDR3 sequence (DNA): TGTGCCAGCAGCTTAGAGTGGGCGACGGTGAACACTGAAGCTTTCTTT.

This sequence joins TRBV5-6 and TRBJ2-7; 9 nucleotides match TRBD1. The CDR3 sequence is 14 residues long. Germline lookup yields CDR1 SGHDT and CDR2 YYEEEE. Losses at the gene ends were 4 bases for V and 9 bases for J; bases not matched to a gene: 11. The DNA of the CDR3 is TGTGCCAGCAGCCCACCTCACAGGGGGCGCGGGCAGTACTTC. Protein product: CASSPPHRGRGQYF.

V is TRBV28 and J is TRBJ2-5; 12 bases agree with TRBD2. The V gene end was trimmed by 5 bases and the J gene end by 0 bases; junction bases not matched to a gene: 7. The CDR3 extends over 17 amino acids. CDR1 is MDHEN, CDR2 SYDVKM, per germline. CDR3 in amino acids: CASSPGTSGPYQETQYF. The CDR3 bases are TGTGCCAGCAGTCCCGGGACTAGCGGGCCGTACCAAGAGACCCAGTACTTC.

In DNA form, the CDR3 reads TGTGCCAGCAGGTCATTACAGGAAGACTATGGCTACACCTTC. The encoded protein is CASRSLQEDYGYTF. The gene calls are TRBV28 and TRBJ1-2; weak D call: TRBD1 (5 bases). This CDR3 is 14 amino acids long. Germline V CDR1 and CDR2: MDHEN, SYDVKM. V shed 6 bases and J shed 3 bases, with 14 bases lying between them.

This chain joins TRBV18 and TRBJ1-6, with 7 positions matching TRBD1. The CDR3 runs to 16 residues. The trim removed 1 base at V and 5 bases at J, leaving 5 bases unmatched. Germline CDR1 KGHSH, CDR2 LQKENI. The CDR3 is CASSPRDSTDNSPLHF. The DNA for the CDR3 is TGTGCCAGCTCACCACGGGACAGTACTGATAATTCACCCCTCCACTTT. Together with reference TRBV18 and TRBJ1-6, the CDR3 gives the full variable domain: NAGVMQNPRHLVRRRGQEARLRCSPMKGHSHVYWYRQLPEEGLKFMVYLQKENIIDESGMPKERFSAEFPKEGPSILRIQQVVRGDSAAYFCASSPRDSTDNSPLHFGNGTRLTVT.

The genes are TRBV7-2 and TRBJ1-2, with D possibly being TRBD1 (6 bases). Germline CDR1 reads SGHTA; CDR2 reads FQGNSA. The ends were cut back, 5 bases at V and 7 bases at J, with 17 bases in the middle. The CDR3 sequence is 14 residues long. The CDR3 DNA reads as TGTGCCAGCAGCCCGAGACAGGCGGCTGGTGGCTACACCTTC. This translates into CASSPRQAAGGYTF.

A few counts support this clone. The J gene is TRBJ2-1, the V gene TRBV27; TRBD2 is a possible D gene (5 bases). CDR3 length equals 15 residues. Deletions cut 7 bases from V and 6 bases from J, with 19 bases between. Germline-derived CDR1 and CDR2 are MNHEY and SMNVEV (reference sequence). DNA of the CDR3: TGTGCCAGCACCGAGACCCTACCGGGATCCAATGAGCAGTTCTTC. As protein: CASTETLPGSNEQFF.

This chain uses TRBV25-1 with TRBJ1-6; D possibly corresponds to TRBD1 (5 bases). V was cut by 6 bases and J by 8 bases, with 14 bases left in between. CDR1 is MGHDK and CDR2 is SYGVNS in the germline V gene. There are 14 residues in the CDR3. The CDR3 DNA reads TGTGCCAGCAGCCCGAGACGGGGGTATTCACCCCTCCACTTT. Protein product: CASSPRRGYSPLHF.

V and J are TRBV10-3 and TRBJ2-3, with 7 positions matching TRBD1. J gave up 3 bases and V 2 bases, and 5 bases lay outside the gene matches. CDR1 and CDR2 (germline): ENHRY, SYGVKD. This CDR3 region has 15 residues. The CDR3 coding sequence is TGTGCCATCAGTGAGGGGGACAGACCTACAGATACGCAGTATTTT. It yields the protein CAISEGDRPTDTQYF.

This chain connects TRBV5-4 to TRBJ2-2; tentative D call: TRBD2 (6 bases). Germline V gene data show CDR1 as SGHNT and CDR2 as YYREEE (reference sequence). Trimming pared 10 bases from V and 4 bases from J, leaving 17 bases between. The CDR3 covers 14 residues. The CDR3 nucleotides are TGTGCCTCTAGGGCGTCAGCGGGCACCGGGGAGCTGTTTTTT. Translation gives CASRASAGTGELFF. The variable domain in full, with the rest retrieved from reference TRBV5-4 and TRBJ2-2, is ETGVTQSPTHLIKTRGQQVTLRCSSQSGHNTVSWYQQALGQGPQFIFQYYREEENGRGNFPPRFSGLQFPNYSSELNVNALELDDSALYLCASRASAGTGELFFGEGSRLTVL.

J is TRBJ1-1 and V is TRBV12-3 or TRBV12-4; the D gene is possibly TRBD1 (6 bases). This CDR3 is 13 amino acids long. V was pared by 5 bases and J by 5 bases, with 12 bases between. The CDR3 region is CASSGGGPTEAFF. The CDR3 DNA follows: TGTGCCAGCAGTGGGGGGGGCCCTACTGAAGCTTTCTTT.

The chain is built from TRBV3-1 (or the pseudogene TRBV3-2) and TRBJ2-2; the D gene is possibly TRBD1 (6 bases). V was clipped by 8 bases and J by 5 bases, with 21 bases between them. CDR1 and CDR2 from the germline V gene are LGHDT and YNNKEL (reference sequence). The CDR3 covers 16 residues. For the CDR3, the DNA is TGTGCCAGCGGGTGGGGGCCTCGGGTGATAACCGGGGAGCTGTTTTTT. Residues: CASGWGPRVITGELFF.

The V gene is TRBV6-6, the J gene TRBJ2-2; D call uncertain. Deletions cut 4 bases from V and 2 bases from J, with 11 bases between. CDR3 size: 15 residues. From germline, CDR1 is MNHNY and CDR2 SVGAGI (reference sequence). The CDR3, as DNA: TGTGCCAGCAGTTCCACGACTGAAAACACCGGGGAGCTGTTTTTT. This codes for CASSSTTENTGELFF.

This clone has only a few counts. The rearrangement links TRBV5-1 to TRBJ2-5; 9 bases map to TRBD2. V shed 2 bases, J shed 4 bases, and the junction held 3 bases outside the gene matches. The germline V gene encodes CDR1 SGHRS and CDR2 YFSETQ. The CDR3 spans 14 residues. CDR3 sequence (DNA): TGCGCCAGCAGCTTAGCGGGGGGCCGAGAGACCCAGTACTTC. Its protein is CASSLAGGRETQYF.

This chain uses TRBV7-3 with TRBJ2-3, with TRBD1 as a possible D gene (6 bases). CDR1 and CDR2 from the germline V gene are SGHTA and FQGTGA. V lost 4 bases and J lost 4, with 12 bases in between. The CDR3 is 14 residues long. CDR3 bases: TGTGCCAGCAGCTGGGGACAAACCTCAGATACGCAGTATTTT. Translated, it gives CASSWGQTSDTQYF.

The chain carries TRBV27 and TRBJ2-5; 9 bases are a match to TRBD1. The germline gives CDR1 MNHEY, CDR2 SMNVEV (reference sequence). The CDR3 contains 15 residues. Losses at the gene ends were 5 bases for V and 5 bases for J; bases not matched to a gene: 9. CDR3 residues: CASSTYRDRVETQYF. CDR3 nucleotide sequence: TGTGCCAGCAGTACGTACCGGGACAGGGTTGAGACCCAGTACTTC.